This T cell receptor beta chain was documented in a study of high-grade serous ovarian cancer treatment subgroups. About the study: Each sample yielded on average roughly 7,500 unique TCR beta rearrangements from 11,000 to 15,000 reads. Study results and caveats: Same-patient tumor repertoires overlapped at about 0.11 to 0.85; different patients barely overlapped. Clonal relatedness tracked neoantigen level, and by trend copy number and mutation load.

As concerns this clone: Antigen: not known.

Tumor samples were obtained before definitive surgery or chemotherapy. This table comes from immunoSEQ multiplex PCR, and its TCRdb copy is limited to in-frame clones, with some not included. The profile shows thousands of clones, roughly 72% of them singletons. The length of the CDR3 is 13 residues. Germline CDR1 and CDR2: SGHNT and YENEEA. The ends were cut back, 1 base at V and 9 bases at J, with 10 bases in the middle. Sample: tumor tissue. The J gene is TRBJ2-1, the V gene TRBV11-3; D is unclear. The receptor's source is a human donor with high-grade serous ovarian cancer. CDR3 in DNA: TGTGCCAGCAGCTTAGTCGGTAGCAGTGAGCAGTTCTTC. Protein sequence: CASSLVGSSEQFF.